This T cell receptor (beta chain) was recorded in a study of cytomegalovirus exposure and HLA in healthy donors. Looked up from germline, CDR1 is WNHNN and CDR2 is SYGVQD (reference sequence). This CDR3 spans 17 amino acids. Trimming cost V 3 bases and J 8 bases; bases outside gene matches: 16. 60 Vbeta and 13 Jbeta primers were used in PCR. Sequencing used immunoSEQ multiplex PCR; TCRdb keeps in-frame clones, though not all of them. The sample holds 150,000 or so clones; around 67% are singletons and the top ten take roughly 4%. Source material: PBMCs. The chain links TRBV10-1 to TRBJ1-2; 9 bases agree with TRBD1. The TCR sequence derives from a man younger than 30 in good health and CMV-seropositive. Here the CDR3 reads CASSDGLRDRGVDGYTF. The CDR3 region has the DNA TGCGCCAGCAGTGACGGGCTCCGCGACAGGGGGGTTGACGGCTACACCTTC.